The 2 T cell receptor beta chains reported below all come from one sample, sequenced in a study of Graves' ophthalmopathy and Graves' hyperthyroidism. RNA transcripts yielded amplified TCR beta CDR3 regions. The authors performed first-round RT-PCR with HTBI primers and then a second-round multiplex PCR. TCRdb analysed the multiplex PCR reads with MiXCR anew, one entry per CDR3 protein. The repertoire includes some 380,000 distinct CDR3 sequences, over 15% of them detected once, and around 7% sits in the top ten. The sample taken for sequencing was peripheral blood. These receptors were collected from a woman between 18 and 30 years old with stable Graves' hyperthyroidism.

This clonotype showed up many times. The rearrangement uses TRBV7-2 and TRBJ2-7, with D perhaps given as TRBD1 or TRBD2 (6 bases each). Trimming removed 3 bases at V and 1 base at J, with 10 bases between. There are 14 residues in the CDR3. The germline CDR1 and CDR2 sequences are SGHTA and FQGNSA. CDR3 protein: CASSFRGPSYEQYF. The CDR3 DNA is TGTGCCAGCAGCTTCCGGGGGCCTTCCTACGAGCAGTACTTC.

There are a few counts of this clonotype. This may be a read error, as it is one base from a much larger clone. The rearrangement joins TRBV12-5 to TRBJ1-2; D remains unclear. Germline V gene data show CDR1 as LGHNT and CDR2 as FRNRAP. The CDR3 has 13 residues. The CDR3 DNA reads TGTGCTAGTGATGGGTCCGGAGACTATGGCAACACCTTC. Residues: CASDGSGDYGNTF.